Here is one T cell receptor (beta chain) with its context. Its antigen is currently unknown. This sample stems from a study of T cells in Graves' hyperthyroidism and ophthalmopathy. Study-wide points: In simple terms, a model built on 13 V-J features told ophthalmopathy apart from stable hyperthyroidism. Model-based prediction identified ophthalmopathy a median about 7 months prior to its onset.

TCR beta CDR3 region amplification was performed from RNA transcripts. Using the HTBI primer set, a first-round RT-PCR was run on the TCR CDR3. MiXCR, applied by TCRdb to the multiplex PCR reads, yields one record per CDR3 protein. The sample holds more than 450,000 distinct CDR3 sequences, 15% to 20% seen once. Exclusion of patients followed from uncontrolled infection, other autoimmune disease, pregnancy or lactation. Sample: blood. The receptor's source is a man aged 40-49 years with Graves' ophthalmopathy.

Here the CDR3 reads CASSQTTANTEAFF. CDR3 nucleotides: TGTGCCAGCAGCCAGACGACGGCGAACACTGAAGCTTTCTTT. The V call is TRBV14, the J call TRBJ1-1, with unresolved D. This CDR3 is built from 14 residues. V was cut by 3 bases and J by 1 base, with 9 bases left in between. CDR1 and CDR2 from the germline V gene are SGHDN and FVKESK.